This T cell receptor beta chain derives from a study of blood T cell repertoires in COVID-19. Assay used: immunoSEQ multiplex PCR; TCRdb lists only in-frame clones, some missing. The data contain a few hundred thousand clones, approximately 85% of them seen just once; the ten biggest clones take up about 8.5%. Trimming removed 2 bases from V and 5 bases from J; junction bases left unmatched: 9. Germline loops: CDR1 LGHNT, CDR2 FRNRAP. The CDR3 is 15 amino acids. V usage is TRBV12-5 and J usage is TRBJ2-7; the match to TRBD1 covers 7 bases. The sequenced sample was peripheral blood. The clonotype comes from a man aged 18 to 29 with active or convalescent COVID-19. In nucleotides, the CDR3 is TGTGCTAGTGGTTTGCCTGGACAGGTTCGCAACGAGCAGTACTTC. Its protein product is CASGLPGQVRNEQYF.